The T cell receptor (beta chain) under discussion was sequenced for a study of blood T cell repertoires in COVID-19. As processed by the authors: Estimation of nucleated cell counts was performed using reference gene primer amplification. Generated by immunoSEQ multiplex PCR, the TCRdb table keeps only in-frame clones and is missing some. That table supplies the V and J calls and clone size; D and trimming were determined from the DNA. The table records roughly 250,000 clones, approximately 83% of them present only once. Per germline, CDR1 SGHTA and CDR2 FQGNSA. The CDR3 loop spans 16 amino acids. V was clipped by 4 bases and J by 3 bases; unmatched bases: 6.

Sequences were obtained from PBMCs or T cells enriched from blood (not recorded which). This TCR derives from a woman between 25 and 40 years old who had recovered from COVID-19. The chain couples TRBV7-2 to TRBJ1-5; TRBD1 matches at 10 bases. Written as DNA, the CDR3 is TGTGCCAGCAGCTCCCCGGGACAGGGGTCCAATCAGCCCCAGCATTTT. Amino acids: CASSSPGQGSNQPQHF.